Shown below are 32 T cell receptor beta chains from a single sample sequenced in a study of human T cells and chemical hapten exposure. Documented time point: pre-sensitization, week 0. The treatment: therapeutic diphenylcyclopropenone sensitization with weekly scalp DPC. TCRdb reprocessed the RACE reads with MiXCR, giving one entry per CDR3 protein. The sample records about 120,000 distinct CDR3 sequences, about 13% being singletons. Source: whole blood, taken in connection with sensitization to the hapten diphenylcyclopropenone (DPC). These receptors originate from a woman aged 18-35 years with alopecia areata. Some clones in this sample may be carry-over from other donors' samples.

The chain combines TRBV28 with TRBJ2-7; 8 bases agree with TRBD1. This CDR3 comprises 15 residues. Germline V CDR1 and CDR2: MDHEN, SYDVKM. The V and J ends lost 4 bases and 5 bases, in that order; junction bases with no gene match: 10. In DNA form, the CDR3 reads TGTGCCAGCAGTTCCCCAGGACAGGGTCACAACGAGCAGTACTTC. The encoded protein is CASSSPGQGHNEQYF.

This clonotype was found many times. The CDR3 DNA follows: TGTGCCAGCAGTGGGGACGACAGGGGCGATGAGCAGTTCTTC. This encodes CASSGDDRGDEQFF. This rearrangement joins TRBV25-1 to TRBJ2-1; 8 nucleotides agree with TRBD1. CDR1 is MGHDK, CDR2 SYGVNS, per germline. V lost 4 bases and J lost 8; bases outside the gene matches: 7. This CDR3 spans 14 amino acids.

The rearrangement uses TRBV6-2 or TRBV6-3 and TRBJ2-1; D is ambiguous. The CDR3 is 14 residues long. In germline, CDR1 is MNHEY, CDR2 SVGEGT. The V and J ends lost 2 bases and 8 bases respectively, with 13 bases between them. This CDR3 reads CASSYNWAVDEQFF. CDR3 coding DNA: TGTGCCAGCAGTTACAACTGGGCAGTGGATGAGCAGTTCTTC.

The rearrangement uses TRBV18 and TRBJ1-2, with D perhaps matching TRBD1 (6 bases). CDR1 is KGHSH and CDR2 is LQKENI in the germline V gene. With 3 bases removed from V and 8 bases from J, the gap between germline ends came to 16 bases. This CDR3 spans 14 amino acids. The chain's CDR3 is CASSPPTGGRGYTF. The CDR3 nucleotides read TGTGCCAGCTCACCCCCGACTGGGGGCAGGGGCTACACCTTC.

This clonotype was counted at least ten times. The V call is TRBV3-1, the J call TRBJ1-6; D is unclear. This CDR3 has 12 amino acids. Deletions cut 2 bases from V and 9 bases from J, with 5 bases between. The germline gives CDR1 LGHDT, CDR2 YNNKEL (reference sequence). The CDR3 DNA is TGTGCCAGCAGCCAAACGGTTTCACCCCTCCACTTT. Protein sequence: CASSQTVSPLHF.

This clonotype showed up just a few times. V usage is TRBV6-2 or TRBV6-3 and J usage is TRBJ2-2; D unresolved. The CDR3 is made up of 14 amino acids. Germline V gene data show CDR1 as MNHEY and CDR2 as SVGEGT. V shed 6 bases and J shed 6 bases, with 14 bases lying between them. CDR3 region: CASSLTLGPGELFF. CDR3 DNA sequence: TGTGCCAGCAGCTTAACTCTAGGACCCGGGGAGCTGTTTTTT.

This clonotype was observed at least ten times. This rearrangement joins TRBV29-1 to TRBJ1-5; no reliable D call. V lost 7 bases and J 0 bases, leaving 13 bases between the germline ends. The germline V gene has CDR1 SQVTM and CDR2 ANQGSEA. The CDR3 loop spans 14 amino acids. In DNA, the CDR3 is TGCAGCGCCGGAGAAGGTTATAGCAATCAGCCCCAGCATTTT. It is translated as CSAGEGYSNQPQHF. Full variable domain (rest looked up from reference TRBV29-1 and TRBJ1-5): SAVISQKPSRDICQRGTSLTIQCQVDSQVTMMFWYRQQPGQSLTLIATANQGSEATYESGFVIDKFPISRPNLTFSTLTVSNMSPEDSSIYLCSAGEGYSNQPQHFGDGTRLSIL.

This clonotype was detected many times. The gene calls are TRBV7-9 and TRBJ1-2; 7 bases map to TRBD1. Germline values: CDR1 SEHNR, CDR2 FQNEAQ (reference sequence). The CDR3 sequence is 14 residues long. Trimming cost V 2 bases and J 4 bases; bases outside gene matches: 4. CDR3 loop: CASSLLGGSYGYTF. The CDR3 DNA sequence: TGTGCCAGCAGCTTACTAGGGGGCAGCTATGGCTACACCTTC.

The chain recombines TRBV12-3 or TRBV12-4 with TRBJ2-1, with TRBD2 matching 12 bases. V dropped 3 bases and J dropped 7; count of bases not matched to a gene: 13. This CDR3 is built from 18 residues. As DNA, the CDR3 is TGTGCCAGCAGTTTTCTAGCGGGGGGGCCTAATTTGAGGAATGAGCAGTTCTTC. It translates to CASSFLAGGPNLRNEQFF.

This clonotype was seen a handful of times. The rearrangement links TRBV10-3 to TRBJ1-1; D is unclear. Germline assignment: CDR1 ENHRY and CDR2 SYGVKD. The V end lost 7 bases, the J end lost 3 bases, and 15 bases lay between the germline ends. The length of the CDR3 is 14 residues. CDR3 coding DNA: TGTGCCATCACCTCCCGGCCGTGGGACACTGAAGCTTTCTTT. It encodes CAITSRPWDTEAFF.

In this sample, this clonotype turned up many times. The chain combines TRBV6-4 with TRBJ2-1, with D possibly being TRBD1 or TRBD2 (5 bases each). From germline, CDR1 is MRHNA and CDR2 SNTAGT. V shed 4 bases and J shed 1 base, with 14 bases lying between them. The length of the CDR3 is 16 residues. CDR3 sequence reads: CASSAQGTASYNEQFF. The CDR3 nucleotides read TGTGCCAGCAGTGCTCAAGGGACCGCGTCCTACAATGAGCAGTTCTTC.

This clonotype was picked up a small number of times. CDR3 coding DNA: TGTGCCAGCAGCCCCTACAGTAACAACTACAATGAGCAGTTCTTC. Encoded protein: CASSPYSNNYNEQFF. The rearrangement uses TRBV7-2 and TRBJ2-1; no firm D call. The CDR3 sequence is 15 residues long. V lost 5 bases and J lost 3, with 14 bases in between. Germline CDR1 reads SGHTA; CDR2 reads FQGNSA.

The table lists this clonotype with many counts. The chain couples TRBV10-2 to TRBJ2-4, with unresolved D. V was shortened by 4 bases and J by 0 bases, with 13 bases between the two germline ends. The germline CDR1 and CDR2 sequences are WSHSY and SAAADI. There are 16 residues in the CDR3. CDR3 region: CASSGASPLAKNIQYF. CDR3 DNA sequence: TGCGCCAGCAGTGGGGCCTCCCCCTTAGCCAAAAACATTCAGTACTTC.

Worth noting for this clonotype: This sequence may be a read error, since a much larger clone differs from it by one base. This sequence joins TRBV7-2 and TRBJ2-1, with TRBD2 identical over 9 bases. Germline V CDR1 and CDR2: SGHTA, FQGNSA. CDR3 length: 16 residues. In nucleotides, the CDR3 is TGTGCCAGCAGCCCAGATAGCGGGGGCCGCTACAATGAGCTGTTCTTC. It translates to CASSPDSGGRYNELFF.

The table lists this clonotype with a few counts. This chain joins TRBV7-9 and TRBJ1-5; D possibly corresponds to TRBD1 (6 bases). Trimming stripped 5 bases from V and 5 bases from J, with 10 bases between. The CDR3 extends over 13 amino acids. Germline CDR1 reads SEHNR; CDR2 reads FQNEAQ (reference sequence). CDR3: CASSPQGDQPQHF. As DNA, the CDR3 is TGTGCCAGCAGCCCACAGGGAGATCAGCCCCAGCATTTT. The full variable domain, its missing parts supplied by reference TRBV7-9 and TRBJ1-5, is DTGVSQNPRHKITKRGQNVTFRCDPISEHNRLYWYRQTLGQGPEFLTYFQNEAQLEKSRLLSDRFSAERPKGSFSTLEIQRTEQGDSAMYLCASSPQGDQPQHFGDGTRLSIL.

This clonotype was found a few times. This chain connects TRBV19 to TRBJ1-2, with D hard to call. The CDR3 sequence is 13 residues long. Germline V lookup: CDR1 LNHDA, CDR2 SQIVND (reference sequence). V lost 10 bases and J lost 2, with 14 bases in between. CDR3 in DNA: TGTGCCACCAGTCCAGTTTCAAACTATGGCTACACCTTC. This gives the protein CATSPVSNYGYTF.

CDR3 sequence: CSARRHQSSYNEQFF. The CDR3 DNA is TGCAGTGCTAGGAGGCACCAGAGCTCCTACAATGAGCAGTTCTTC. The gene calls are TRBV20-1 and TRBJ2-1; D remains unclear. The CDR3 is 15 residues long. The germline V and J ends were trimmed by 3 bases and 0 bases, with 12 bases remaining between them. Germline V gene sequence: CDR1 DFQATT, CDR2 SNEGSKA (reference sequence).

V gene TRBV12-3 or TRBV12-4 combines with J gene TRBJ2-3; no reliable D call. V lost 3 bases to trimming and J lost 1 base, with 2 bases between them. The CDR3 has 12 residues. The CDR3, as DNA: TGTGCCAGCAGTTTCGGCACAGATACGCAGTATTTT. Residues: CASSFGTDTQYF.

This clonotype was detected a few times. The chain is built from TRBV30 and TRBJ2-3; no clear D gene. The CDR3 consists of 13 residues. The V and J ends lost 0 bases and 6 bases respectively, with 10 bases between them. Germline V CDR1 and CDR2: GTSNPN, SVGIG (reference sequence). The DNA of the CDR3 is TGTGCCTGGAGTGTCCAAAGTAGGGATACGCAGTATTTT. Translating gives CAWSVQSRDTQYF.

Only a few counts were recorded for this clonotype. The chain links TRBV29-1 to TRBJ2-5; D not resolved. This CDR3 spans 12 amino acids. V lost 2 bases, J lost 6 bases, and 10 bases lay in between. The germline V gene has CDR1 SQVTM and CDR2 ANQGSEA. The CDR3 spells CSVENLGKTQYF. CDR3 bases: TGCAGCGTTGAAAACCTGGGGAAGACCCAGTACTTC.

The V gene is TRBV3-1, the J gene TRBJ2-7; unclear D gene. V was trimmed by 0 bases and J by 0 bases, leaving 3 bases between them. This CDR3 region has 13 residues. The germline V gene has CDR1 LGHDT and CDR2 YNNKEL (reference sequence). The chain's CDR3 is CASSQDTSYEQYF. The CDR3 bases are TGTGCCAGCAGCCAAGACACCTCCTACGAGCAGTACTTC.

This clonotype was counted ten times or more. The chain is built from TRBV9 and TRBJ2-1; tentatively, D is TRBD1 or TRBD2 (5 bases each). V was cut by 3 bases and J by 2 bases, with 18 bases left in between. Germline V CDR1 and CDR2: SGDLS, YYNGEE. The CDR3 has 17 amino acids. The CDR3, as DNA: TGTGCCAGCAGCGCCGCTGTAAGAGGGACGGCCTACAATGAGCAGTTCTTC. This translates into CASSAAVRGTAYNEQFF.

In this sample, this clonotype turned up a few times. In DNA, the CDR3 is TGCAGCGTCTGGGCACAGGGCGAAAAACTGTTTTTT. Its translation is CSVWAQGEKLFF. The J gene is TRBJ1-4, the V gene TRBV29-1; possible D gene TRBD1, 6 bases. The CDR3 runs 12 residues. The germline V gene encodes CDR1 SQVTM and CDR2 ANQGSEA. Deletions cut 6 bases from V and 8 bases from J, with 13 bases between.

V usage is TRBV7-9 and J usage is TRBJ2-3, with TRBD2 as a possible D gene (6 bases). Germline CDR1 is SEHNR and CDR2 is FQNEAQ (reference sequence). The V gene lost 4 bases and the J gene lost 2 bases, with 10 bases spanning the gap. The CDR3 is 14 amino acids. CDR3 loop: CASSSLADTDTQYF. For the CDR3, the DNA is TGTGCCAGCAGCTCCTTAGCGGACACAGATACGCAGTATTTT.

The chain joins TRBV20-1 to TRBJ1-2, with a possible D match to TRBD1 (5 bases). This CDR3 has 13 amino acids. Germline assignment: CDR1 DFQATT and CDR2 SNEGSKA (reference sequence). The V gene lost 8 bases and the J gene lost 3 bases, with 16 bases spanning the gap. The CDR3 here is CSTPMSGYYGYTF. DNA for the CDR3: TGCAGTACCCCAATGTCAGGGTACTATGGCTACACCTTC.

The rearrangement uses TRBV28 and TRBJ2-4, with 7 bases identical to TRBD2. The CDR3 sequence is 15 residues long. The trim removed 5 bases at V and 8 bases at J, leaving 12 bases unmatched. Per germline, CDR1 MDHEN and CDR2 SYDVKM. The CDR3 DNA reads TGTGCCAGCAGTCCCCAAGGGAGGGTGAGGGACATTCAGTACTTC. Translation gives CASSPQGRVRDIQYF.

This clonotype was counted between two and nine times. The chain is built from TRBV6-5 and TRBJ1-2; D remains ambiguous. Germline V CDR1 and CDR2: MNHEY, SVGAGI. The length of the CDR3 is 13 residues. Trimming took 5 bases from V and 8 from J, leaving 15 bases between them. The CDR3, as DNA: TGTGCCAGCAGTCCGAGTAGGATGGAAGGCTACACCTTC. It translates to CASSPSRMEGYTF.

The chain joins TRBV12-3 or TRBV12-4 to TRBJ1-2, with TRBD1 identical over 7 bases. V dropped 6 bases and J dropped 4; count of bases not matched to a gene: 8. This CDR3 is 14 amino acids long. The CDR3: CASSSGQFGYGYTF. CDR3 coding DNA: TGTGCCAGCAGCTCGGGACAGTTCGGCTATGGCTACACCTTC.

The chain carries TRBV18 and TRBJ1-1; TRBD1 matches 7 bases. CDR1 is KGHSH, CDR2 LQKENI, per germline. The CDR3 extends over 15 amino acids. Trimming at V came to 5 bases and at J to 5 bases, leaving 11 bases not matched to a gene. The DNA of the CDR3 is TGTGCCAGCTCAACTAAGACAGGGTCAGGGACTGAAGCTTTCTTT. Translated, it gives CASSTKTGSGTEAFF.

DNA of the CDR3: TGCGCCAGCAGCTTGGCGACGGGTCCTAGCGGGGGCCCAGATACGCAGTATTTT. This encodes CASSLATGPSGGPDTQYF. This chain uses TRBV5-1 with TRBJ2-3; the match to TRBD2 covers 10 bases. Germline V lookup: CDR1 SGHRS, CDR2 YFSETQ. After removal of 0 bases from V and 4 bases from J, the junction contained 11 bases not matched to a gene. The CDR3 has 18 residues.

In this sample, this clonotype turned up a few times. The gene calls are TRBV9 and TRBJ2-3; perhaps TRBD1 as D (5 bases). The CDR3 sequence is 13 residues long. Germline CDR1 SGDLS, CDR2 YYNGEE. Trimming cost V 9 bases and J 2 bases, with 13 bases left between them. CDR3 DNA sequence: TGTGCCACATCCCAGGGTACCACAGATACGCAGTATTTT. It specifies CATSQGTTDTQYF.

The table lists this clonotype with a count of one. The gene calls are TRBV18 and TRBJ1-5; the D gene is possibly TRBD1 (6 bases). V was shortened by 3 bases and J by 3 bases, with 15 bases between the two germline ends. Germline CDR1 reads KGHSH; CDR2 reads LQKENI. CDR3 length equals 16 residues. The DNA for the CDR3 is TGTGCCAGCTCACCCGAGGGGGGACTACTCAATCAGCCCCAGCATTTT. This encodes CASSPEGGLLNQPQHF.